This T cell receptor beta chain was recorded in a study of technical replicates of blood from a handful of donors. The data were produced by immunoSEQ multiplex PCR, yet TCRdb's version contains in-frame clones alone and is incomplete. The table lists just over 80,000 clones, around 94% of them singletons. Germline values: CDR1 MNHEY, CDR2 SVGAGI. The CDR3 sequence is 14 residues long. The ends were cut back, 6 bases at V and 2 bases at J, with 13 bases in the middle. This chain joins TRBV6-5 and TRBJ1-1; no firm D call. Source material: T cells isolated from PBMCs. The source of this sequence is a human donor in good health. For the CDR3, the DNA is TGTGCCAGCAGGCCCGGACTGAGTAACACTGAAGCTTTCTTT. Translation: CASRPGLSNTEAFF.